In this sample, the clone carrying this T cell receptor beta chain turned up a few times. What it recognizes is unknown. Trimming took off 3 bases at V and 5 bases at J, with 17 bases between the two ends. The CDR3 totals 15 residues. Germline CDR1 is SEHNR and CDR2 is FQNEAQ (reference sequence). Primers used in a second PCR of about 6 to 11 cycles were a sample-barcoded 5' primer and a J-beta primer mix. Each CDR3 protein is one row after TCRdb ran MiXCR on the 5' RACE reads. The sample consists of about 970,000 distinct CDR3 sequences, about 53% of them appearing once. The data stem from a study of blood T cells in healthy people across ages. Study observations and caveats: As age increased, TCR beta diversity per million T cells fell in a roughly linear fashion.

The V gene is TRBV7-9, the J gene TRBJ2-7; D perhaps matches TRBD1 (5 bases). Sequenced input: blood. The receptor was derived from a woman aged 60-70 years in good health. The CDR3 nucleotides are TGTGCCAGCAGCTTGGGGCTTAACAGGTTCCACGAGCAGTACTTC. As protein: CASSLGLNRFHEQYF.